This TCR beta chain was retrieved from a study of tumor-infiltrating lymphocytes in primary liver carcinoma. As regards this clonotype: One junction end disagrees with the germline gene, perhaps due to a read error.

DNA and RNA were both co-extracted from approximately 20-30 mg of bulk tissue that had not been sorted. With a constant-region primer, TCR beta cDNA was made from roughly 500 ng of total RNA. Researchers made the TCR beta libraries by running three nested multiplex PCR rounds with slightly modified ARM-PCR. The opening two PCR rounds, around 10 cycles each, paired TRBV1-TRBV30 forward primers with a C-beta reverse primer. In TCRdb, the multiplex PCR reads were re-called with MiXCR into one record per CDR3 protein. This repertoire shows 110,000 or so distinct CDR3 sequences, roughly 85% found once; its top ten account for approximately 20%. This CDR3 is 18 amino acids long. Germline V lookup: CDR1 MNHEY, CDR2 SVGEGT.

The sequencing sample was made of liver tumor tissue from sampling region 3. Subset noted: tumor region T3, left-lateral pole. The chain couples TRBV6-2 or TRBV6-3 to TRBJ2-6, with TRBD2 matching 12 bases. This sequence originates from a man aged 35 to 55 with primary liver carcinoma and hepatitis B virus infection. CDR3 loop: CASSSLAGGNSGTNVLTF. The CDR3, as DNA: TGTGCCAGCAGTAGCCTAGCGGGAGGGAACTCTGGGACCAACGTCCTGACTTTC.